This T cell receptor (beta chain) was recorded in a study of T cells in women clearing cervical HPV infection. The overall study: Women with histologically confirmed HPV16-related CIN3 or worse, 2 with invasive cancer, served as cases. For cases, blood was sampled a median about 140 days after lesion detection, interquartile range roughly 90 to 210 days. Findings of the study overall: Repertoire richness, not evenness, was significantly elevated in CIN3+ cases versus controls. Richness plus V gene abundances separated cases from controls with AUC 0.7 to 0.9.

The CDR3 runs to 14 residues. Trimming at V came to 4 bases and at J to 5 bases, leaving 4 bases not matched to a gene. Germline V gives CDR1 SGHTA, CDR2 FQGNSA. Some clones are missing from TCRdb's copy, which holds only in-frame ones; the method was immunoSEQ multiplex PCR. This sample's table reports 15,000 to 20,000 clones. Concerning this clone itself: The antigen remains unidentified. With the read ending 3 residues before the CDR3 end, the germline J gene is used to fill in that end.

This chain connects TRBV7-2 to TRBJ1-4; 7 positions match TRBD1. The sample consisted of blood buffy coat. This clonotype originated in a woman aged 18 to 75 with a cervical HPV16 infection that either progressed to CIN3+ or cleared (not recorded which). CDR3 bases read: TGTGCCAGCAGCTCGGGACAGCTAAATGAAAAA. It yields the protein CASSSGQLNEK. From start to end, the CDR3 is CASSSGQLNEKLFF. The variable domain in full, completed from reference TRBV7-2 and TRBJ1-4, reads GAGVSQSPSNKVTEKGKDVELRCDPISGHTALYWYRQSLGQGLEFLIYFQGNSAPDKSGLPSDRFSAERTGGSVSTLTIQRTQQEDSAVYLCASSSGQLNEKLFFGSGTQLSVL.